This TCR beta chain was identified during a study of T cell repertoires in cytomegalovirus infection (dated 2019 in TCRdb). Looking at the study overall: Recently identified HLA-C-restricted CMV epitopes, whose presentation resists viral immunomodulation, were targeted by peptide stimulations together with well-studied HLA-B-restricted epitopes. Donor HLA type was relevant to the analysis, because carriage of CMV infection together with the matching HLA type was indicated by public TCR beta signatures. Overall results and qualifications from the work: Carriers of CMV infection plus the relevant HLA type were discriminated by the cumulative frequency of public TCR beta family members in the study cohort and in an independent roughly 380-donor cohort. In the ex vivo response, HLA-C-restricted CMV-specific TCR beta clonotypes were dominant, and in two of eight donors the single most frequent clonotype came from this HLA-C-restricted group.

The sequencer was an Illumina HiSeq 1500. The public reads were reanalyzed by TCRdb: fastp trimming at Q25, MiXCR alignment, in-frame beta chains only. Each record represents a unique CDR3 protein, reported with the most common genes and DNA among its rows. Here the sample has roughly 110,000 distinct CDR3 sequences; around 30% occur a single time. Clones ranked in the top ten supply more than 35% of the sample. Here V drops 1 base and J drops 2 bases, and the junction holds 5 bases not matched to any gene. According to the germline V gene, CDR1 reads MNHNS and CDR2 reads SASEGT. From the cysteine through the phenylalanine, the CDR3 covers 15 amino acids. Kept here is only the CDR3 DNA, which spans 45 bases and is read in frame from base 1. This clonotype was counted ten times or more. Its recognized antigen is unknown. Base qualities are not provided; no much larger clone lies one nucleotide away. This specimen's treatment or condition label, per the study, means: in vitro stimulation with specific CMV peptide epitopes to enrich CMV-specific T cells.

The sequence derives from a human donor in good health (CMV status not recorded). Some clones in this sample may be carry-over from other donors' samples. The source material was CD8+ T cells from cultured PBMCs, sampled from culture after CMV antigen stimulation. The chain links TRBV6-1 with TRBJ2-7, with 7 central nucleotides matching TRBD1. The sequenced DNA is TGTGCCAGCAGTGAAGGGGGACAGCGCACCTACGAGCAGTACTTC. Its translation reads: CASSEGGQRTYEQYF.